The clone carrying this TCR beta chain counts as medium-sized (0.01 to 0.1%). As to time point: sample taken at primary tumor resection. Whole RNA obtained from tumor, nontumor lung or frozen PBMC underwent sequencing without sorting. The data were taken from a study of spatial heterogeneity in lung cancer. A unique molecular identifier was carried by every single TCR cDNA molecule. TCRdb used MiXCR to reprocess the 5' RACE reads, holding one entry per CDR3 protein. The repertoire holds roughly 25,000 distinct CDR3 sequences, with around 13% as singletons. Trimming cost V 5 bases and J 5 bases, with 18 bases left between them. The CDR3 is made up of 15 amino acids. From germline, CDR1 is MDHEN and CDR2 SYDVKM.

Sequences were derived from PBMCs, sampled at surgery. The receptor's source is a female donor with early-stage non-small cell lung cancer. V usage is TRBV28 and J usage is TRBJ2-5; D tentatively reads TRBD1 or TRBD2 (5 bases each). The CDR3: CASSPGRNPVETQYF. The CDR3 DNA follows: TGTGCCAGCAGTCCGGGACGGAACCCTGTGGAGACCCAGTACTTC.